A single TCR beta chain is shown here with its context. Antigen unknown. The CDR3 contains 15 residues. Germline V gene data show CDR1 as SGDLS and CDR2 as YYNGEE. Trimming cost V 0 bases and J 6 bases; bases outside gene matches: 6. These data belong to a study of CD8+ T cells in alopecia areata. Study-wide findings and caveats: Elevated clonality characterized lesional scalp relative to normal scalp, particularly in alopecia totalis/universalis. Baseline CD8+ expansion's link to response remains uncertain, as there was one nonresponder.

Indicated treatment: oral pan-JAK inhibitor, 5-10 mg twice daily. Sequencing relied on a cDNA template that was reverse transcribed from extracted RNA. Profiling relied on immunoSEQ multiplex PCR, and the TCRdb table lists in-frame clones only, not all of them. The sample comprises around 290,000 clones, more than 45% of which are singletons, and about 1.7% rests with the top ten. The source material was CD4+ T cells sorted from blood, sampled at week 24, from a patient treated with tofacitinib. The rearrangement links TRBV9 to TRBJ2-3; 8 bases align to TRBD2. This receptor was identified in a human donor with alopecia areata. The CDR3 DNA reads as TGTGCCAGCAGCGTAGATTTTAGCGGGGCCGATACGCAGTATTTT. This codes for CASSVDFSGADTQYF.